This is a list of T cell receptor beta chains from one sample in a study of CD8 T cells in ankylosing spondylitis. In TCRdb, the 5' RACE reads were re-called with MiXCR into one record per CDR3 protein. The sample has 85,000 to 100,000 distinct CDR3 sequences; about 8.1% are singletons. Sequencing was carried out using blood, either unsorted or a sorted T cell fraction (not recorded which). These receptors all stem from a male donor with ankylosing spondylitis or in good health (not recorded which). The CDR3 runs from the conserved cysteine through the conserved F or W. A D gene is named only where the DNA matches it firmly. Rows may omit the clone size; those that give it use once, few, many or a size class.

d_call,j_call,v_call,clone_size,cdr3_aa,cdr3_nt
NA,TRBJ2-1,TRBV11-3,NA,CASSLGRANDEQFF,TGTGCCAGCAGCTTAGGAAGGGCCAACGATGAGCAGTTCTTC
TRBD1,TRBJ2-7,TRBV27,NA,CASSPSTGWRSYEQYF,TGTGCCAGCAGTCCCTCGACAGGGTGGAGGAGCTACGAGCAGTACTTC
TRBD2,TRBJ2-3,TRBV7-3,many,CASSLNPSGVTDTQYF,TGTGCCAGCAGTCTCAATCCTAGCGGGGTCACAGATACGCAGTATTTT
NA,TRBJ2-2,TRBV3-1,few,CASSQEGVAGEEDTGELFF,TGTGCCAGCTCCCAAGAGGGCGTGGCGGGCGAGGAGGACACCGGGGAGCTGTTTTTT
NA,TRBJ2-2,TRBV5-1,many,CASSLAWAGELFF,TGCGCCAGCAGCTTGGCCTGGGCCGGGGAGCTGTTTTTT
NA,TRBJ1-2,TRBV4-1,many,CASSQDSGDNGYTF,TGCGCCAGCAGCCAAGATTCGGGGGATAATGGCTACACCTTC
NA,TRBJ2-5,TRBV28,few,CASSTQGWDGETQYF,TGTGCCAGCAGTACCCAGGGATGGGATGGGGAGACCCAGTACTTC
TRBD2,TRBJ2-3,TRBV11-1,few,CASSLISTSGGTYSTDTQYF,TGTGCCAGCAGCTTAATCTCGACTAGCGGGGGAACCTATAGCACAGATACGCAGTATTTT
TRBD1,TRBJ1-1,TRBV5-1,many,CATQGDLGTEAFF,TGCGCCACGCAGGGGGATCTTGGCACTGAAGCTTTCTTT
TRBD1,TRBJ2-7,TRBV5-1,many,CASRKGTGDNNDEQYF,TGCGCCAGCAGGAAAGGGACAGGGGATAATAACGACGAGCAGTACTTC
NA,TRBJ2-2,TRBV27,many,CASGTGTLNTGELFF,TGTGCCAGCGGTACCGGGACACTGAACACCGGGGAGCTGTTTTTT
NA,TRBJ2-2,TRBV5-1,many,CASSLDISGELFF,TGCGCCAGCAGCTTGGATATTTCCGGGGAGCTGTTTTTT
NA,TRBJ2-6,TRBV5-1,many,CASSLAGARSGANVLTF,TGCGCCAGCAGCTTGGCAGGGGCTCGCTCTGGGGCCAACGTCCTGACTTTC
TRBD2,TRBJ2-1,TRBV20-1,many,CSAPVFLTSGGQQFF,TGCAGTGCTCCCGTCTTTCTTACTAGCGGGGGCCAGCAGTTCTTC
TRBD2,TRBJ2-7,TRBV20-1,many,CSAREERLAGPFEQYF,TGCAGTGCTAGAGAGGAACGGCTAGCGGGGCCCTTCGAGCAGTACTTC
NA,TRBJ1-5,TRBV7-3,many,CASSLFGTQGHNQPQHF,TGTGCCAGCAGCTTATTTGGTACCCAGGGTCATAATCAGCCCCAGCATTTT
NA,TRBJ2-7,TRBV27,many,CASSSYDGPLLAEQYF,TGTGCCAGCAGTTCCTACGATGGGCCTCTGTTGGCCGAGCAGTACTTC
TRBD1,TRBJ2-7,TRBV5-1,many,CASSLAMTGYEQYF,TGCGCCAGCAGCTTGGCCATGACAGGGTACGAGCAGTACTTC
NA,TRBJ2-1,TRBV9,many,CASSVTIVENNEQFF,TGTGCCAGCAGCGTTACTATCGTCGAAAACAATGAGCAGTTCTTC
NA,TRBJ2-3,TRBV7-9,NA,CASVLAGSTDTQYF,TGTGCCAGCGTCCTGGCGGGGTCCACAGATACGCAGTATTTT
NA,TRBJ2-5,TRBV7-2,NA,CASSSRGFSQETQYF,TGTGCCAGCAGCTCCCGGGGATTCAGCCAAGAGACCCAGTACTTC
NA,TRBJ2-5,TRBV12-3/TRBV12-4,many,CASRDGGRGTQYF,TGTGCCAGCAGGGACGGTGGGCGTGGGACCCAGTACTTC
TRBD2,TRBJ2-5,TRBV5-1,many,CASVRGVEYQETQYF,TGCGCCAGCGTCCGGGGGGTAGAGTACCAAGAGACCCAGTACTTC
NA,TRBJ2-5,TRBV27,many,CASSLLAAPETQYF,TGTGCCAGCAGTCTCCTTGCAGCCCCCGAGACCCAGTACTTC
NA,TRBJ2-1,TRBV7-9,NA,CASSWGYNEQFF,TGTGCCAGCAGCTGGGGATACAATGAGCAGTTCTTC
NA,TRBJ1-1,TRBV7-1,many,CASSSPPMNTEAFF,TGTGCCAGCAGCTCTCCGCCGATGAACACTGAAGCTTTCTTT
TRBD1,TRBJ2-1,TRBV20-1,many,CSAIFRTGARSSRSGRFF,TGCAGTGCTATCTTCCGGACAGGGGCTCGAAGTAGTCGATCTGGTAGGTTCTTC
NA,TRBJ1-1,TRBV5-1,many,CASSLEGSNMNTEAFF,TGCGCCAGCAGCTTGGAGGGGTCCAACATGAACACTGAAGCTTTCTTT
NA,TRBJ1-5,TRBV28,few,CASSKRGAGANQPQHF,TGTGCCAGCAGTAAAAGGGGCGCGGGGGCAAATCAGCCCCAGCATTTT
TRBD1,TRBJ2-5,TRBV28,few,CASSLIPTGEETQYF,TGTGCCAGCAGTTTAATCCCGACAGGGGAGGAGACCCAGTACTTC
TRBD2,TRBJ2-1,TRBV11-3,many,CASSEAGVGWNEQFF,TGTGCCAGCAGTGAAGCGGGGGTAGGGTGGAATGAGCAGTTCTTC
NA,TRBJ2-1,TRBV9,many,CASSQGGGSSYNEQFF,TGTGCCAGCAGCCAGGGGGGAGGAAGCAGCTACAATGAGCAGTTCTTC
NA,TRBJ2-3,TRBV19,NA,CASSRGSSDTSTDTQYF,TGTGCCAGTAGTAGGGGTTCTAGCGATACTAGCACAGATACGCAGTATTTT
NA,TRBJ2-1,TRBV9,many,CASSLREQEPNEQFF,TGTGCCAGCAGCTTACGGGAGCAGGAACCCAATGAGCAGTTCTTC
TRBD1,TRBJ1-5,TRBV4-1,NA,CASSQDAGGASRPQHF,TGCGCCAGCAGCCAAGACGCAGGGGGCGCTTCCCGGCCCCAGCATTTT
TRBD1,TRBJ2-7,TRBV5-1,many,CASSLAGGQVTTYEQYF,TGCGCCAGCAGCTTGGCCGGGGGACAGGTCACGACCTACGAGCAGTACTTC
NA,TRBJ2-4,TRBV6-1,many,CASRRDGGNIQYF,TGTGCCAGCAGACGGGACGGGGGAAACATTCAGTACTTC
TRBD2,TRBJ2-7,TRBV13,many,CASSLGLAGLFSYEQYF,TGTGCCAGCAGCTTAGGCCTAGCGGGGCTTTTCTCCTACGAGCAGTACTTC
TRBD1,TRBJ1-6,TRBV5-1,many,CASATDRGPISPLHF,TGCGCCAGCGCGACGGACAGGGGACCTATCTCACCCCTCCACTTT
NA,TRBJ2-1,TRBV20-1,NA,CSAQRLDGGDEQFF,TGCAGTGCCCAACGACTAGATGGAGGTGATGAGCAGTTCTTC
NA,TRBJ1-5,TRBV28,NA,CASSLSLNPQHF,TGTGCCAGCAGTTTATCACTCAACCCCCAGCATTTT
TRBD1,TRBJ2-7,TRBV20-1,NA,CSAGTGVIPDEQYF,TGCAGTGCCGGGACAGGGGTAATCCCGGACGAGCAGTACTTC
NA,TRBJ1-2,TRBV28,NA,CASSSVLYGYTF,TGTGCCAGCAGTTCAGTCCTCTATGGCTACACCTTC
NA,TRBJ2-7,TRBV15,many,CATSETFIREQYF,TGTGCCACCAGTGAGACCTTTATTCGGGAGCAGTACTTC
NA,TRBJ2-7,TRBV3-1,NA,CASSQRGRAYEQYF,TGTGCCAGCAGCCAAAGGGGCAGGGCCTACGAGCAGTACTTC
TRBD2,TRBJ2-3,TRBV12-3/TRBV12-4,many,CASSLLVRGGDTQYF,TGTGCCAGCAGTTTGTTGGTGCGGGGGGGAGATACGCAGTATTTT
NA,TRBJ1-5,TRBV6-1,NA,CASSETLPQHF,TGTGCCAGCAGTGAGACACTTCCCCAGCATTTT
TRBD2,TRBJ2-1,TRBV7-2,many,CASSLGLAGGGNEQFF,TGTGCCAGCAGCTTAGGGCTAGCGGGGGGCGGGAATGAGCAGTTCTTC
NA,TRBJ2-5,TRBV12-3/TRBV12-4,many,CASSLVAVQETQYF,TGTGCCAGCAGTTTAGTGGCGGTCCAAGAGACCCAGTACTTC
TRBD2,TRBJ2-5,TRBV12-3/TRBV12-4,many,CASSSSGGVQETQYF,TGTGCCAGCAGTTCTAGCGGGGGGGTTCAAGAGACCCAGTACTTC
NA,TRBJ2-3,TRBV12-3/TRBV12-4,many,CASDVRGAAGTDTQYF,TGTGCCAGTGACGTCCGGGGGGCTGCCGGCACAGATACGCAGTATTTT
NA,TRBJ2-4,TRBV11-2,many,CASSPRSDLAKNIQYF,TGTGCCAGCAGCCCCCGTTCAGATTTAGCCAAAAACATTCAGTACTTC
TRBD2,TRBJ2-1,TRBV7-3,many,CASSLVTSGEQFF,TGTGCCAGCAGCTTAGTAACTAGCGGTGAGCAGTTCTTC